This T cell receptor beta chain was captured by sequencing in a study of OX40 agonist ivuxolimab in advanced cancers. Trimming shortened V by 5 bases and J by 3 bases, and 15 bases separated the two germline ends. CDR3 size: 15 residues. Germline loops: CDR1 SGDLS, CDR2 YYNGEE. Profiled with immunoSEQ multiplex PCR; TCRdb holds only in-frame clones, not every one. The sample yields roughly 87,000 clones, around 93% seen once. Study-level results: At doses 0.1 to 3.0 mg/kg, CD4+ and CD8+ clones expanded. Average numbers of expanded clones were greater in CD8+ T cells than in CD4+.

A word on this clone: The antigen remains unidentified.

Sequencing was performed on CD4+ or CD8+ T cells sorted from blood, taken in a trial of the OX40 agonist ivuxolimab. The clonotype was recovered from an adult with an advanced solid tumor such as melanoma, head and neck, liver or kidney cancer. The chain has TRBV9 and TRBJ2-1; TRBD2 might be the D (7 bases). The CDR3 coding sequence is TGTGCCAGCAGTAGAGGGGGGGCCAGCTACAATGAGCAGTTCTTC. Translated, it gives CASSRGGASYNEQFF.